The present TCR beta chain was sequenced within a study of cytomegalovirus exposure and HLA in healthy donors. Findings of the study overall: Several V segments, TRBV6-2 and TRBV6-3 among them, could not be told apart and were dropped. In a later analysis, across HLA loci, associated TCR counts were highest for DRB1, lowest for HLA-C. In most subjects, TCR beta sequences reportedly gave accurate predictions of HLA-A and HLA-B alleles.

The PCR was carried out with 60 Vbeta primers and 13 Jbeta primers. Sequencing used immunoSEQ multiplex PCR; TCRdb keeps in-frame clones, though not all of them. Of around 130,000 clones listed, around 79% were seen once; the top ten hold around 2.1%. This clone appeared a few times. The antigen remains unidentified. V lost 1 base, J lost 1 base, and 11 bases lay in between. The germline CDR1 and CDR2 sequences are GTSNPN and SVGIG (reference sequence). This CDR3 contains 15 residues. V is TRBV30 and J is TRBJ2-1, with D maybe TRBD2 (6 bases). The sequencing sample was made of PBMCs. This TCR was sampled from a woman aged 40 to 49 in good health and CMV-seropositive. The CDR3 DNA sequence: TGTGCCTGGAGTGGAGGGAGGCTATCCTACAATGAGCAGTTCTTC. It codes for CAWSGGRLSYNEQFF.